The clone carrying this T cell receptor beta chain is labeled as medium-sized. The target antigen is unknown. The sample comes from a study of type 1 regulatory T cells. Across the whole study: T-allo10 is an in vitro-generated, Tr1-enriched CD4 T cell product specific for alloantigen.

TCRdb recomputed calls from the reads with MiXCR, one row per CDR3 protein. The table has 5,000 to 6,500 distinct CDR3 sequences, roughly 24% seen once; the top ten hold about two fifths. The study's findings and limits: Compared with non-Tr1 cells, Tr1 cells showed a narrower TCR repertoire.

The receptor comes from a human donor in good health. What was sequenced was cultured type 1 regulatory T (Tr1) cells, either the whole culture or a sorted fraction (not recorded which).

The DNA of the CDR3 is TGCGCCAGCAGCTTTAAAAAATCCTGGGACAGCGACTACGAGCAGTACTTC. This translates into CASSFKKSWDSDYEQYF. The V gene is TRBV5-1, the J gene TRBJ2-7; 7 bases fit TRBD1. V shed 2 bases and J 3 bases; nucleotides not matched to a gene: 14. The CDR3 runs to 17 residues. Per the germline V gene, CDR1 is SGHRS and CDR2 is YFSETQ.